The 16 T cell receptor beta chains in this list originate from one sample, sequenced in a study of cytomegalovirus exposure and HLA in healthy donors. PCR employed 60 Vbeta and 13 Jbeta primers. Produced via immunoSEQ multiplex PCR; TCRdb's table is partial and in-frame only. This table has 150,000 or so clones, about 75% appearing once. Specimen: PBMCs. Receptors were obtained from a man aged 50-60 years in good health and CMV-seropositive.

The chain is built from TRBV13 and TRBJ1-5, with TRBD1 identical over 7 bases. After removal of 3 bases from V and 4 bases from J, the junction contained 6 bases not matched to a gene. This CDR3 is built from 15 residues. Germline loops: CDR1 PRHDT, CDR2 FYEKMQ (reference sequence). The chain's CDR3 is CASSFGDSKNQPQHF. CDR3 sequence (DNA): TGTGCCAGCAGCTTCGGGGACAGCAAAAATCAGCCCCAGCATTTT. Full variable domain (outside the CDR3, taken from reference TRBV13 and TRBJ1-5): AAGVIQSPRHLIKEKRETATLKCYPIPRHDTVYWYQQGPGQDPQFLISFYEKMQSDKGSIPDRFSAQQFSDYHSELNMSSLELGDSALYFCASSFGDSKNQPQHFGDGTRLSIL.

This clone is labeled as medium-sized. V and J are TRBV5-5 and TRBJ1-4; D remains ambiguous. In germline, CDR1 is SGHKS, CDR2 YYEKEE (reference sequence). Trimming pared 4 bases from V and 2 bases from J, leaving 6 bases between. The CDR3 is 13 residues long. The CDR3: CASSLLTNEKLFF. DNA of the CDR3: TGTGCCAGCAGCCTACTTACTAATGAAAAACTGTTTTTT.

Only one count was recorded for this clone. The chain recombines TRBV6-1 with TRBJ1-4; D gene unclear. Germline values: CDR1 MNHNS, CDR2 SASEGT. The CDR3 is 13 amino acids. As DNA, the CDR3 is TGTGCGCGTACCCCCCCAACTAATGAAAAACTGTTTTTT. It encodes CARTPPTNEKLFF.

The chain couples TRBV5-4 to TRBJ2-1; 12 bases are a match to TRBD2. The CDR3 totals 15 residues. V dropped 0 bases and J dropped 12; count of bases not matched to a gene: 7. Germline V CDR1 and CDR2: SGHNT, YYREEE (reference sequence). The CDR3 reads CASSLALAGGLGQFF. CDR3 nucleotides: TGTGCCAGCAGCTTGGCTCTAGCGGGGGGGCTGGGGCAGTTCTTC.

On this clone: The junction departs from germline at one end; a sequencing error may be responsible. The chain has TRBV7-6 and TRBJ1-1; D is undetermined. The CDR3 loop spans 17 amino acids. Germline assignment: CDR1 SGHVS and CDR2 FNYEAQ. The CDR3 spells CASSPNVDTKMNTEASF. In DNA, the CDR3 is TGTGCCAGCAGCCCCAATGTCGATACTAAGATGAACACTGAAGCTTCCTTT.

For the CDR3, the DNA is TGTGCCAGCAGCCCCATGACAGCGACCACCGGGGAGCTGTTTTTT. Translating it yields CASSPMTATTGELFF. The chain carries TRBV5-4 and TRBJ2-2; a weak D match, TRBD1 (5 bases). This CDR3 region has 15 residues. CDR1 is SGHNT, CDR2 YYREEE, per germline (reference sequence). The V end lost 4 bases, the J end lost 4 bases, and 14 bases lay between the germline ends.

This clone was seen only once. The chain is built from TRBV5-6 and TRBJ1-1, with 8 bases aligning to TRBD1. Trimming removed 4 bases from V and 12 bases from J; junction bases left unmatched: 14. From germline, CDR1 is SGHDT and CDR2 YYEEEE. This CDR3 is 14 amino acids long. The CDR3 region has the DNA TGTGCCAGCAGCGGGGACAGGTTAGGGAGATCGACTTTCTTT. Residues: CASSGDRLGRSTFF. The full variable domain, in which reference TRBV5-6 and TRBJ1-1 provide the parts outside the CDR3, is DAGVTQSPTHLIKTRGQQVTLRCSPKSGHDTVSWYQQALGQGPQFIFQYYEEEERQRGNFPDRFSGHQFPNYSSELNVNALLLGDSALYLCASSGDRLGRSTFFGQGTRLTVV.

The chain couples TRBV13 to TRBJ1-2; D not certain. Germline V gives CDR1 PRHDT, CDR2 FYEKMQ (reference sequence). The CDR3 consists of 13 residues. V lost 2 bases and J lost 5, with 9 bases in between. The CDR3 region is CASSLNEGYGYTF. As DNA, the CDR3 is TGTGCCAGCAGCTTAAATGAGGGATATGGCTACACCTTC.

The chain carries TRBV4-2 and TRBJ2-5; no clear D gene. The J call may not be correct, given that the DNA end is closer to TRBJ2-7. In germline, CDR1 is LGHNA, CDR2 YNFKEQ. The CDR3 sequence is 17 residues long. This CDR3 reads CASSRPPGRPSSYEQYF. The DNA of the CDR3 is TGTGCCAGCAGCCGACCTCCTGGGCGGCCTAGCTCCTACGAGCAGTACTTC.

The chain carries TRBV19 and TRBJ2-3; D is unresolved. The length of the CDR3 is 13 residues. The germline gives CDR1 LNHDA, CDR2 SQIVND (reference sequence). The V gene lost 3 bases and the J gene lost 6 bases, with 10 bases spanning the gap. Written as DNA, the CDR3 is TGTGCCAGTAGTATGGCTAGTACGGATACGCAGTATTTT. It codes for CASSMASTDTQYF.

The chain joins TRBV7-9 to TRBJ1-1; no clear D gene. This CDR3 comprises 16 residues. CDR1 SEHNR and CDR2 FQNEAQ come from the germline V gene (reference sequence). Trimming shortened V by 1 base and J by 0 bases, and 12 bases separated the two germline ends. As DNA, the CDR3 is TGTGCCAGCAGCTTAGGAGGTGTCCGATTGAACACTGAAGCTTTCTTT. Protein: CASSLGGVRLNTEAFF.

The chain links TRBV5-6 to TRBJ2-1; 11 positions match TRBD1. V was clipped by 0 bases and J by 7 bases; unmatched bases: 6. Germline CDR1 SGHDT, CDR2 YYEEEE. This CDR3 has 16 residues. The CDR3: CASSLGRTGGWNEQFF. CDR3 in DNA: TGTGCCAGCAGCTTGGGTAGGACAGGGGGCTGGAATGAGCAGTTCTTC.

The chain carries TRBV9 and TRBJ1-6; possible D gene TRBD1, 6 bases. Germline-derived CDR1 and CDR2 are SGDLS and YYNGEE. CDR3 size: 14 residues. The V end lost 2 bases, the J end lost 8 bases, and 11 bases lay between the germline ends. CDR3 sequence reads: CASSVSPGDSPLHF. CDR3 coding DNA: TGTGCCAGCAGCGTTTCGCCAGGGGATTCACCCCTCCACTTT.

The chain uses TRBV11-2 and TRBJ2-7; 12 bases align to TRBD2. CDR3 length: 14 amino acids. Germline values: CDR1 SGHAT, CDR2 FQNNGV. V trimming: 4 bases; J trimming: 6 bases; junction bases outside the gene matches: 4. The CDR3 reads CASSSLAGGPEQYF. The DNA for the CDR3 is TGTGCCAGCAGCTCCCTAGCGGGGGGGCCCGAGCAGTACTTC. The whole variable domain, remainder taken from reference TRBV11-2 and TRBJ2-7, is EAGVAQSPRYKIIEKRQSVAFWCNPISGHATLYWYQQILGQGPKLLIQFQNNGVVDDSQLPKDRFSAERLKGVDSTLKIQPAKLEDSAVYLCASSSLAGGPEQYFGPGTRLTVT.

The CDR3 DNA reads as TGTGCCAGTTCACTCTTGGACACTGAAGCTTTCTTT. It encodes CASSLLDTEAFF. The chain carries TRBV10-3 and TRBJ1-1; no reliable D call. This CDR3 has 12 amino acids. The germline V and J ends were trimmed by 10 bases and 3 bases, with 12 bases remaining between them. Germline V gene lookup returns CDR1 ENHRY and CDR2 SYGVKD.

The CDR3: CASSRRGGGDEQYV. The CDR3 DNA is TGTGCCAGTAGCCGGCGAGGGGGCGGCGACGAGCAGTACGTC. The V and J genes are TRBV19 and TRBJ2-7; 7 nucleotides align to TRBD1. The germline V gene encodes CDR1 LNHDA and CDR2 SQIVND (reference sequence). This CDR3 has 14 amino acids. The junction had 10 bases not matched to a gene; V was cut back by 6 bases and J by 5 bases.